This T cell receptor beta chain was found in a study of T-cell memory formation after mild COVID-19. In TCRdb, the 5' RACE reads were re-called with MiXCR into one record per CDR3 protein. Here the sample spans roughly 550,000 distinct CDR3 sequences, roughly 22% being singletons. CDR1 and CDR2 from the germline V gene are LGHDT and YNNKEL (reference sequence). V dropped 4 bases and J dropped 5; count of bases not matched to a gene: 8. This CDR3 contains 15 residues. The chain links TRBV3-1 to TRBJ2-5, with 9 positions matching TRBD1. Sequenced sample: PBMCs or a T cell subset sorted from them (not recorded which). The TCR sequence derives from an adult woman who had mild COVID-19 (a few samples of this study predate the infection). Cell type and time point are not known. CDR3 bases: TGTGCCAGCAGCCTCTATACAGGGGGCCGGGAGACCCAGTACTTC. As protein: CASSLYTGGRETQYF.